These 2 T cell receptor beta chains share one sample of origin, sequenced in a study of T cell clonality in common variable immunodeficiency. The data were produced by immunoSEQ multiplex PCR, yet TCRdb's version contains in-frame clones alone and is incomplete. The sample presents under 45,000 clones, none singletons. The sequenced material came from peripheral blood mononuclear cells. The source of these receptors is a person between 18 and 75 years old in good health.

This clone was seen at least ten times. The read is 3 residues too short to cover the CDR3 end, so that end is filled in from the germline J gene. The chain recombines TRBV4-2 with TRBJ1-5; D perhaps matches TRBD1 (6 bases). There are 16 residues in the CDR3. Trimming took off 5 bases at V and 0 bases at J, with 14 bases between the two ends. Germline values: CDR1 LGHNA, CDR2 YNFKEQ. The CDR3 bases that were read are TGTGCCAGCAGCAAGGACAGTTCTTATAGCAATCAGCCC. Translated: CASSKDSSYSNQP. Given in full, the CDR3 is CASSKDSSYSNQPQHF.

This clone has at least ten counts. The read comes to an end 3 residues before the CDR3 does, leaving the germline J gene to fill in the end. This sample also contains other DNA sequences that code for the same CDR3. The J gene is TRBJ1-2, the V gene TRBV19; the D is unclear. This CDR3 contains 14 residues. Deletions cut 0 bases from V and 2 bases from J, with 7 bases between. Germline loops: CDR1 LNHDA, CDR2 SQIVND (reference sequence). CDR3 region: CASSIEGGNYGYTF. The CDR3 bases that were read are TGTGCCAGTAGTATAGAAGGCGGCAACTATGGC.